This entry lists 16 T cell receptor beta chains sequenced from one sample in a study of T-cell memory formation after mild COVID-19. MiXCR, applied by TCRdb to the 5' RACE reads, yields one record per CDR3 protein. The table lists under 250,000 distinct CDR3 sequences, 15% of them singletons. The sample taken for sequencing was PBMCs or a T cell subset sorted from them (not recorded which). All receptors come from an adult woman who had mild COVID-19 (a few samples of this study predate the infection). Cell type and time point are not known.

V usage is TRBV20-1 and J usage is TRBJ2-3, with TRBD2 identical over 9 bases. V was clipped by 3 bases and J by 1 base; unmatched bases: 14. The CDR3 consists of 18 residues. CDR1 and CDR2 from the germline V gene are DFQATT and SNEGSKA (reference sequence). CDR3: CSASGPSGNRGGTDTQYF. CDR3 coding DNA: TGCAGTGCTAGCGGCCCTAGCGGGAACCGGGGGGGCACAGATACGCAGTATTTT.

This chain links TRBV10-3 with TRBJ1-2; possibly TRBD1 for D (5 bases). Germline V gives CDR1 ENHRY, CDR2 SYGVKD. Between the trimmed V and J ends, which lost 3 bases and 4 bases, there was a span of 12 bases. The CDR3 runs 14 residues. The chain's CDR3 is CAISDDTGGYGYTF. The CDR3 DNA follows: TGTGCCATCAGTGACGACACAGGTGGCTATGGCTACACCTTC.

V is TRBV10-3 and J is TRBJ2-1; 12 bases line up with TRBD2. CDR1 and CDR2 from the germline V gene are ENHRY and SYGVKD. V lost 2 bases, J lost 5 bases, and 4 bases stayed unmatched. The CDR3 loop spans 16 amino acids. This CDR3 is CAISEASGRVDNEQFF. The CDR3 DNA is TGTGCCATCAGTGAGGCTAGCGGGAGGGTGGACAATGAGCAGTTCTTC.

The chain combines TRBV12-3 or TRBV12-4 with TRBJ2-1, with 14 bases identical to TRBD2. This CDR3 has 16 residues. The V and J ends lost 7 bases and 6 bases, in that order; junction bases with no gene match: 8. CDR3 in amino acids: CASTLGGTSGSNEQFF. In DNA, the CDR3 is TGTGCCAGCACCCTGGGAGGGACTAGCGGGAGCAATGAGCAGTTCTTC.

V gene TRBV4-1 combines with J gene TRBJ2-2; D is tentatively TRBD1 or TRBD2 (7 bases each). V lost 1 base and J 6 bases, leaving 15 bases between the germline ends. Germline assignment: CDR1 MGHRA and CDR2 YSYEKL. CDR3 length equals 16 residues. DNA for the CDR3: TGCGCCAGCAGCCAAGGGGGGGGACAGCGGGCCGGGGAGCTGTTTTTT. This gives the protein CASSQGGGQRAGELFF.

This clonotype showed up just a few times. This CDR3 reads CASSRRAAQGGNTEAFF. The CDR3 region has the DNA TGCGCCAGCAGCCGTCGTGCAGCACAGGGAGGAAACACTGAAGCTTTCTTT. The chain links TRBV4-1 to TRBJ1-1, with a tentative D call TRBD1 (6 bases). V lost 4 bases to trimming and J lost 2 bases, with 20 bases between them. The CDR3 is made up of 17 amino acids. Germline V gene sequence: CDR1 MGHRA, CDR2 YSYEKL.

This clonotype was counted a few times. This chain links TRBV3-1 with TRBJ1-1; TRBD1 aligns across 12 bases. Germline CDR1 reads LGHDT; CDR2 reads YNNKEL (reference sequence). With 3 bases clipped from V and 1 base from J, the junction kept 3 bases outside the gene matches. This CDR3 has 16 amino acids. The CDR3 DNA reads TGTGCCAGCAGCCACCGGGACAGGGGGCCGAACACTGAAGCTTTCTTT. Protein: CASSHRDRGPNTEAFF. The variable domain in full, completed from reference TRBV3-1 and TRBJ1-1, reads DTAVSQTPKYLVTQMGNDKSIKCEQNLGHDTMYWYKQDSKKFLKIMFSYNNKELIINETVPNRFSPKSPDKAHLNLHINSLELGDSAVYFCASSHRDRGPNTEAFFGQGTRLTVV.

This clonotype has only a few counts. This chain joins TRBV20-1 and TRBJ1-2; the match to TRBD1 covers 9 bases. V was pared by 6 bases and J by 4 bases, with 6 bases of the junction left unmatched. This CDR3 comprises 13 residues. CDR1 is DFQATT and CDR2 is SNEGSKA in the germline V gene (reference sequence). The CDR3 is CSANRGQGYGYTF. CDR3 in DNA: TGCAGTGCGAACAGGGGGCAAGGCTATGGCTACACCTTC.

This chain links TRBV20-1 with TRBJ1-1; unclear D gene. The CDR3 covers 14 residues. Germline CDR1 DFQATT, CDR2 SNEGSKA (reference sequence). Trimming took off 1 base at V and 7 bases at J, with 16 bases between the two ends. CDR3 residues: CSARVGHKLGEAFF. Here the CDR3 DNA reads TGCAGTGCTAGAGTAGGGCACAAGCTTGGTGAAGCTTTCTTT.

Only a few counts were recorded for this clonotype. The chain is built from TRBV5-5 and TRBJ2-1; perhaps TRBD2 as D (7 bases). Trimming removed 3 bases at V and 5 bases at J, with 18 bases between. This CDR3 comprises 16 residues. The germline gives CDR1 SGHKS, CDR2 YYEKEE (reference sequence). CDR3: CASSSLGGDSDNEQFF. The DNA of the CDR3 is TGTGCCAGCAGCTCCCTAGGGGGGGATAGCGACAATGAGCAGTTCTTC. The entire variable domain, with the rest obtained from reference TRBV5-5 and TRBJ2-1, is as follows: DAGVTQSPTHLIKTRGQQVTLRCSPISGHKSVSWYQQVLGQGPQFIFQYYEKEERGRGNFPDRFSARQFPNYSSELNVNALLLGDSALYLCASSSLGGDSDNEQFFGPGTRLTVL.

This clonotype was counted many times. The V and J genes are TRBV6-5 and TRBJ1-1; a weak D match, TRBD1 (6 bases). The CDR3 contains 13 residues. The V and J ends lost 1 base and 8 bases respectively, with 11 bases between them. Germline CDR1 is MNHEY and CDR2 is SVGAGI. The CDR3 spells CASSYLQGIEAFF. CDR3 in DNA: TGTGCCAGCAGTTACTTGCAGGGGATCGAAGCTTTCTTT.

This clonotype has more than one count but fewer than ten. This chain links TRBV7-9 with TRBJ2-7; no clear D gene. With 4 bases removed from V and 3 bases from J, the gap between germline ends came to 13 bases. CDR3 length: 14 amino acids. Per the germline V gene, CDR1 is SEHNR and CDR2 is FQNEAQ (reference sequence). The CDR3 region has the DNA TGTGCCAGCAGCTCCCGCCTACCAAGCTACGAGCAGTACTTC. Residues: CASSSRLPSYEQYF. The variable domain in full, completed from reference TRBV7-9 and TRBJ2-7, reads DTGVSQNPRHKITKRGQNVTFRCDPISEHNRLYWYRQTLGQGPEFLTYFQNEAQLEKSRLLSDRFSAERPKGSFSTLEIQRTEQGDSAMYLCASSSRLPSYEQYFGPGTRLTVT.

The chain employs TRBV6-5 and TRBJ1-3; D unresolved. V was clipped by 5 bases and J by 0 bases, with 14 bases between them. The CDR3 sequence is 16 residues long. Germline V gene lookup returns CDR1 MNHEY and CDR2 SVGAGI. The CDR3 bases are TGTGCCAGCAGTCCAAACAGTCTCCTCTCTGGAAACACCATATATTTT. It codes for CASSPNSLLSGNTIYF.

This clonotype was observed a handful of times. The chain recombines TRBV7-6 with TRBJ1-1; 7 bases are shared with TRBD1. Germline loops: CDR1 SGHVS, CDR2 FNYEAQ. V shed 6 bases, J shed 6 bases, and the junction held 7 bases outside the gene matches. The CDR3 consists of 13 residues. CDR3 nucleotide sequence: TGTGCCAGCAGTCTACAACAGGGGTCTGAAGCTTTCTTT. Translating it yields CASSLQQGSEAFF.

V gene TRBV27 combines with J gene TRBJ1-4, with 8 bases that match TRBD1. Germline CDR1 MNHEY, CDR2 SMNVEV (reference sequence). The CDR3 has 15 amino acids. After removal of 3 bases from V and 8 bases from J, the junction contained 8 bases not matched to a gene. The CDR3 loop reads CASSFLDRAEEKLFF. The CDR3 DNA reads TGTGCCAGCAGTTTCCTGGACAGGGCGGAGGAAAAACTGTTTTTT.

CDR3 sequence (DNA): TGTGCCAGTAGAACCGGTGGAGAGACCCAGTACTTC. It specifies CASRTGGETQYF. V is TRBV3-1 and J is TRBJ2-5, with no clear D. CDR1 LGHDT and CDR2 YNNKEL come from the germline V gene (reference sequence). With 9 bases removed from V and 4 bases from J, the gap between germline ends came to 12 bases. This CDR3 region has 12 residues.